The T cell receptor beta chain under discussion was sequenced for a study of cytomegalovirus exposure and HLA in healthy donors. General study results and limits: Researchers counted around 180 TCR beta chains as cytomegalovirus-associated. TCR beta V- and J-gene trimming was later associated with a missense DCLRE1C variant.

Primers included in the PCR were 60 Vbeta and 13 Jbeta primers. Sequenced by immunoSEQ multiplex PCR; TCRdb stores in-frame clones only, minus some. The sample consists of some 150,000 clones, about three quarters of them appearing once. Healthy bone marrow donors supplied every sample. V dropped 5 bases and J dropped 3 bases, with 13 bases sitting between them. The CDR3 is 14 amino acids. Germline-derived CDR1 and CDR2 are SGHTA and FQGTGA. About this clone: The antigen is unknown.

The receptor was isolated from a woman in her twenties or thirties in good health and CMV-seronegative. V is TRBV7-3 and J is TRBJ1-1, with D uncertain. Sequencing used PBMCs. The CDR3 is CASSEGGTYTEAFF. CDR3 sequence (DNA): TGTGCCAGCAGCGAAGGAGGAACGTACACTGAAGCTTTCTTT. Complete variable domain (other parts from reference TRBV7-3 and TRBJ1-1): GAGVSQTPSNKVTEKGKYVELRCDPISGHTALYWYRQSLGQGPEFLIYFQGTGAADDSGLPNDRFFAVRPEGSVSTLKIQRTERGDSAVYLCASSEGGTYTEAFFGQGTRLTVV.